This T cell receptor beta chain was found in a study of shared clonotypes between healthy human individuals. Study overall: CD4 naive cells filled three plates per donor, CD4 memory three, CD8 naive two and CD8 memory one. Findings of the study overall: Apart from blood, nothing was sampled; tissue repertoires likely differ. With few donors, the genetic and exposure-history diversity represented was limited.

Notes on this clone: The antigen is not known.

CD8 cells regarded as naive lacked CD45RO, were positively chosen for CCR7, and omitted terminally differentiated effector memory CD45RA+ cells. The CDR3 extends over 11 amino acids. Germline CDR1 and CDR2: DFQATT and SNEGSKA (reference sequence). Measured with immunoSEQ multiplex PCR; TCRdb has only the in-frame clones, and not every one. The sample has approximately 1.9 million clones, roughly 93% seen once. The clonotype originates from a man aged 18 to 29 in good health. Some clones in this sample may be carry-over from other donors' samples. The sample taken for sequencing was naive CD8+ T cells from PBMCs. This chain connects TRBV20-1 to TRBJ1-1; a weak D match, TRBD1 (5 bases). This CDR3 reads CSPGGGTEAFF. CDR3 coding DNA: TGCAGCCCTGGGGGGGGCACTGAAGCTTTCTTT.